This entry features one T cell receptor (beta chain) sequence. The antigen is not known. The CDR3 consists of 14 residues. Germline-derived CDR1 and CDR2 are SQVTM and ANQGSEA. The V segment lost 6 bases and the J segment 3 bases; nucleotides outside the gene matches: 5. This sample was included in a study of cytomegalovirus exposure and HLA in healthy donors. Study conclusions and caveats: In an earlier analysis, in 620 or so donors, most V segments appeared productive either ~87% or ~30% of the time. Other equally common chains were less clonally expanded than HLA-associated TCR beta chains, a later analysis showed. Several V segments, TRBV6-2 and TRBV6-3 among them, could not be told apart and were dropped.

Primers: 60 Vbeta forward and 13 Jbeta reverse. Original methodology: The authors later counted about 80 million unique TCR beta chains, approximately 10 million of them shared. The assay was immunoSEQ multiplex PCR, and TCRdb's table has in-frame clones only and misses some. V, J and clone size are taken as reported in that table, and D and trimming were inferred from the DNA itself. The profile shows some 100,000 clones, 76% of them singletons. The specimen was PBMCs. This chain links TRBV29-1 with TRBJ1-5, with 10 bases identical to TRBD1. This clonotype originated in a man aged 35 to 55 in good health and CMV-seronegative. CDR3 coding DNA: TGCAGCGTGAGGGACAGGGGCACCAATCAGCCCCAGCATTTT. Its translation is CSVRDRGTNQPQHF.